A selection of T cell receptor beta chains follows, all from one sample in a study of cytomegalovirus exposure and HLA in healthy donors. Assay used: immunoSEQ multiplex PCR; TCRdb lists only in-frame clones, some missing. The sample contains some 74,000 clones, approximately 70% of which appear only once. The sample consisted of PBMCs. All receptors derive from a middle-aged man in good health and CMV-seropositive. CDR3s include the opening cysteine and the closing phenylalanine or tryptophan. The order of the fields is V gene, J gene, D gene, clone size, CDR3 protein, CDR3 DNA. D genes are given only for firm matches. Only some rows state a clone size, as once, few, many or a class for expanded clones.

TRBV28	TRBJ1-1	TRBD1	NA	CASSLHGTVNTEAFF	TGTGCCAGCAGTTTACATGGGACAGTGAACACTGAAGCTTTCTTT
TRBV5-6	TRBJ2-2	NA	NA	CASSREPILTGELFF	TGTGCCAGCAGCCGTGAGCCCATTCTCACCGGGGAGCTGTTTTTT
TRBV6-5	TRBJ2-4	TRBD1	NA	CASSIWTGAKNIQYF	TGTGCCAGCAGTATATGGACAGGGGCCAAAAACATTCAGTACTTC
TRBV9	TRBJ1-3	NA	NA	CASSPSGGTGNTIYF	TGTGCCAGCAGCCCGAGCGGAGGGACCGGAAACACCATATATTTT
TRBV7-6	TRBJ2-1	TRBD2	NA	CASSLGLAGEVYNEQFF	TGTGCCAGCAGCCTGGGACTAGCGGGGGAGGTGTACAATGAGCAGTTCTTC
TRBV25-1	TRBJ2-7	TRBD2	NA	CASSGGGYEQYF	TGTGCCAGCAGTGGGGGGGGCTACGAGCAGTACTTC
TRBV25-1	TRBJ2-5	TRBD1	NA	CASSDPRSGQGIETQYF	TGTGCCAGCAGTGATCCCCGATCGGGACAGGGGATCGAGACCCAGTACTTC
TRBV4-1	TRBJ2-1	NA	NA	CASSQEFAGPHSYNEQFF	TGCGCCAGCAGCCAAGAATTCGCGGGGCCCCACTCCTACAATGAGCAGTTCTTC
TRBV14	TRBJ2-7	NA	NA	CASSRGSYYEQYF	TGTGCCAGCAGCCGTGGGAGCTACTACGAGCAGTACTTC
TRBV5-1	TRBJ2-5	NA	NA	CASSLGSAGETQYF	TGCGCCAGCAGCTTGGGCAGTGCCGGGGAGACCCAGTACTTC
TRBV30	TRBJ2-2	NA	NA	CAWTAMRTGELFF	TGTGCCTGGACCGCAATGCGCACCGGGGAGCTGTTTTTT
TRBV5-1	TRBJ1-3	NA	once	CASSDGSGSGNTIYF	TGCGCCAGCAGCGATGGTAGCGGCTCTGGAAACACCATATATTTT
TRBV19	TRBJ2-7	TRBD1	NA	CASRTRQGYSYEQYF	TGTGCCAGTAGAACAAGACAGGGGTACTCCTACGAGCAGTACTTC
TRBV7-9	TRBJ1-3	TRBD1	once	CASSLGQGYGNTIYF	TGTGCCAGCAGCCTCGGACAGGGGTACGGAAACACCATATATTTT
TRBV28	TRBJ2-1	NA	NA	CASSLLSSYNEQFF	TGTGCCAGCAGTTTACTGAGCTCCTACAATGAGCAGTTCTTC
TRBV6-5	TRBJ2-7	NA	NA	CASQEPGAHEQYF	TGTGCCAGTCAGGAACCAGGGGCCCACGAGCAGTACTTC
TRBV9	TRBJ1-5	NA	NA	CASSGGNQPQHF	TGTGCCAGCAGCGGCGGAAATCAGCCCCAGCATTTT
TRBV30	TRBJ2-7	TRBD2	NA	CAWSGWGRAYEQYF	TGTGCCTGGAGTGGTTGGGGGAGGGCCTACGAGCAGTACTTC
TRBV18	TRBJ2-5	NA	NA	CASSPTRLETQYF	TGTGCCAGCTCACCAACCAGGTTGGAGACCCAGTACTTC
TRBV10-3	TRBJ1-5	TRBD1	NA	CAISEDRGVNQPQHF	TGTGCCATCAGTGAGGACAGGGGGGTTAATCAGCCCCAGCATTTT
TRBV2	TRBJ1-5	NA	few	CASRGVGGFGSNQPQHF	TGTGCCAGCAGGGGCGTCGGGGGGTTCGGAAGCAATCAGCCCCAGCATTTT
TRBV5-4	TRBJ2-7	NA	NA	CASSPGQKYEQYF	TGTGCCAGCAGCCCAGGACAGAAATACGAGCAGTACTTC
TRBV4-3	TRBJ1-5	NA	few	CASSQDYYQPQHF	TGCGCCAGCAGCCAAGATTACTATCAGCCCCAGCATTTT
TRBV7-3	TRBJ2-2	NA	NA	CASTRGRGNAGELFF	TGTGCCAGCACCCGAGGGAGGGGGAATGCCGGGGAGCTGTTTTTT
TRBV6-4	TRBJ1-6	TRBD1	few	CASSDGQGRNSPLHF	TGTGCCAGCAGTGATGGACAGGGTAGGAATTCACCCCTCCACTTT
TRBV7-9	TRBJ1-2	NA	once	CASSPRGGKDYGYTF	TGTGCCAGCAGCCCTAGGGGCGGGAAAGACTATGGCTACACCTTC
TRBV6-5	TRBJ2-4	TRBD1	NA	CASKDREPAKNIQYF	TGTGCCAGCAAAGACAGGGAGCCAGCCAAAAACATTCAGTACTTC
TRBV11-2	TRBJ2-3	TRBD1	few	CASSLDPGGVADTQYF	TGTGCCAGCAGCTTAGATCCAGGGGGCGTCGCAGATACGCAGTATTTT
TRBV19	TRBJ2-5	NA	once	CASVGVGVQETQYF	TGTGCCAGCGTCGGAGTAGGCGTACAAGAGACCCAGTACTTC